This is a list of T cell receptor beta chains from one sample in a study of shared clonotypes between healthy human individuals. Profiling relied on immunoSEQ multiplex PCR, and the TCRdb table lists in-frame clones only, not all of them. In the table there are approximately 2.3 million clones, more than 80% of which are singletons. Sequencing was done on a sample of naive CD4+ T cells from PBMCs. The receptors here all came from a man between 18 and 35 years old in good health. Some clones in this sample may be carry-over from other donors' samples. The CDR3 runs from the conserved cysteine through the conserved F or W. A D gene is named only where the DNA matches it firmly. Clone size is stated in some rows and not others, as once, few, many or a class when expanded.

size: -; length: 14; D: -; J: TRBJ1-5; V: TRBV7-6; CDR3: CASSLSGWGQPQHF; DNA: TGTGCCAGCAGCTTAAGCGGGTGGGGGCAGCCCCAGCATTTT
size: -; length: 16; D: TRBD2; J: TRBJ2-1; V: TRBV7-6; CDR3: CASSLEGLAGANEQFF; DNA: TGTGCCAGCAGCTTAGAGGGACTAGCGGGAGCCAATGAGCAGTTCTTC
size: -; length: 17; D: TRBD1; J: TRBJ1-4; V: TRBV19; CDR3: CASSTSYRQGIGEKLFF; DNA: TGTGCCAGTAGTACCTCCTACCGACAGGGGATCGGCGAAAAACTGTTTTTT
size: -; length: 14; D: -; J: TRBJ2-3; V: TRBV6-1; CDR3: CASTEHGDTDTQYF; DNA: TGTGCCAGCACCGAACATGGCGACACAGATACGCAGTATTTT
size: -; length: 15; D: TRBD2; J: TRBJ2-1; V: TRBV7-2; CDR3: CASSGSGRADNEQFF; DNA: TGTGCCAGCAGCGGAAGCGGGAGGGCCGACAATGAGCAGTTCTTC
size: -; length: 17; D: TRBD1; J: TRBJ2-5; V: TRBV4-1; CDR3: CASSQSQTGVPGETQYF; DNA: TGCGCCAGCAGCCAATCACAGACAGGGGTCCCGGGGGAGACCCAGTACTTC
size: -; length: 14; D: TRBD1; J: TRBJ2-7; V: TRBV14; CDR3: CASSQLGQEYEQYF; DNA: TGTGCCAGCAGCCAACTCGGACAGGAATACGAGCAGTACTTC
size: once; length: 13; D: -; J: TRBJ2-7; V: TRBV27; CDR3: CASSLSPGYEQYF; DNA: TGTGCCAGCAGTTTATCGCCAGGGTACGAGCAGTACTTC
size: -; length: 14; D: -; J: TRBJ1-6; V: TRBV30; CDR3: CAWSPPGSNSPLHF; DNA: TGTGCCTGGAGTCCGCCAGGGTCCAATTCACCCCTCCACTTT
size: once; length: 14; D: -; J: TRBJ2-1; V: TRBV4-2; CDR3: CASSLEVLGNEQFF; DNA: TGTGCCAGCAGCCTGGAGGTCTTGGGGAATGAGCAGTTCTTC
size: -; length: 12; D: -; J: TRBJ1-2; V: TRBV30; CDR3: CAWTRSIRGYTF; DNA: TGTGCCTGGACCAGGAGCATTCGGGGCTACACCTTC
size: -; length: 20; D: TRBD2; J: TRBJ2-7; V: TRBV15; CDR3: CATSPRRGAPSGHRQSGQYF; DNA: TGTGCCACCAGCCCCCGTCGAGGCGCCCCTAGCGGCCACCGACAAAGCGGGCAGTACTTC
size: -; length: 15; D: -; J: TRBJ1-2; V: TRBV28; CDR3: CASKTGTDRPAGYTF; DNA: TGTGCCAGCAAAACAGGCACAGATAGGCCAGCCGGCTACACCTTC
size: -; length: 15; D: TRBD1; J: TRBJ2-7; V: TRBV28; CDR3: CASRDSGRGRWEQYF; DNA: TGTGCCAGCAGGGACTCGGGAAGGGGGCGATGGGAGCAGTACTTC
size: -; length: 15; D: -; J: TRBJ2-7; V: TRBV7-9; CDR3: CASSSANYARGEQYF; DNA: TGTGCCAGCAGCTCCGCAAATTATGCGCGGGGCGAGCAGTACTTC
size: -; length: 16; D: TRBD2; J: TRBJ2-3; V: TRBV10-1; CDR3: CASSEGLAPITDTQYF; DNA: TGCGCCAGCAGTGAGGGACTAGCGCCGATCACAGATACGCAGTATTTT
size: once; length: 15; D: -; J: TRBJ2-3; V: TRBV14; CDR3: CASSQEAYQLDTQYF; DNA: TGTGCCAGCAGCCAAGAGGCTTATCAACTAGATACGCAGTATTTT
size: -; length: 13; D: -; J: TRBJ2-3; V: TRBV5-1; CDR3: CASSRTDVDTQYF; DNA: TGCGCCAGCAGCCGGACGGATGTGGATACGCAGTATTTT
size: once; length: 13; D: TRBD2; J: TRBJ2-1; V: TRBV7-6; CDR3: CASSLWREDEQFF; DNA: TGTGCCAGCAGCTTATGGCGGGAGGATGAGCAGTTCTTC
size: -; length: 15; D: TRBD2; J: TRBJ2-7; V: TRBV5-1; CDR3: CASSTGLAGVDEQYF; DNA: TGCGCCAGCAGCACCGGACTAGCGGGAGTAGACGAGCAGTACTTC
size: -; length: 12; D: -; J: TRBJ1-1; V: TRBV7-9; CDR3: CASSPSKPEAFF; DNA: TGTGCCAGCAGCCCCAGTAAGCCTGAAGCTTTCTTT
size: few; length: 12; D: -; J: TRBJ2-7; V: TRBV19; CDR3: CASSIGWGLQHF; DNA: TGTGCCAGTAGTATAGGCTGGGGACTCCAGCACTTC
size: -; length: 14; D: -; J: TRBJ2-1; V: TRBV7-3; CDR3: CASSGSGSYNEQFF; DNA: TGTGCCAGCAGCGGGTCAGGCTCCTACAATGAGCAGTTCTTC
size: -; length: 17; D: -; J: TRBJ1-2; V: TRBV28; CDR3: CASSWPQGVSRNYGYTF; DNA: TGTGCCAGCAGTTGGCCACAGGGTGTAAGCAGGAACTATGGCTACACCTTC
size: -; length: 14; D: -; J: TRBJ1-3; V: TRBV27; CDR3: CASRSRDSGNTIYF; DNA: TGTGCCAGCAGGTCAAGGGACTCTGGAAACACCATATATTTT
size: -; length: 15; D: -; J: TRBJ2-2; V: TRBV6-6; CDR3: CASTRKQGYTGELFF; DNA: TGTGCCAGCACGAGAAAGCAGGGATACACCGGGGAGCTGTTTTTT
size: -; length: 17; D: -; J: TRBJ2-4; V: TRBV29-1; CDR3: CSVEARATGRSKNIQYF; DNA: TGCAGCGTTGAGGCAAGGGCGACAGGTCGGTCCAAAAACATTCAGTACTTC
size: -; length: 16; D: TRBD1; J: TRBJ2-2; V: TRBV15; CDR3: CATSRAGTGLSGELFF; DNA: TGTGCCACCAGCAGAGCCGGGACAGGGTTGAGCGGGGAGCTGTTTTTT
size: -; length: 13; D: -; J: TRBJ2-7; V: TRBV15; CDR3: CATSRDRGDEQYF; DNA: TGTGCCACCAGCAGAGACCGAGGAGACGAGCAGTACTTC
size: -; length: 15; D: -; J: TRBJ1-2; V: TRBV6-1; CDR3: CASNSGGAGNYGYTF; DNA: TGTGCCAGCAATTCTGGGGGGGCCGGTAACTATGGCTACACCTTC
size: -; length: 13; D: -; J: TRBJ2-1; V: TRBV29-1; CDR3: CSVTGTRHNEQFF; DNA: TGCAGCGTCACCGGGACACGACACAATGAGCAGTTCTTC
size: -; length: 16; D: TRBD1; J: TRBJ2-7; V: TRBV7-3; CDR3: CASSRMGGTGLYEQYF; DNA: TGTGCCAGCAGCCGAATGGGAGGGACAGGGCTCTACGAGCAGTACTTC
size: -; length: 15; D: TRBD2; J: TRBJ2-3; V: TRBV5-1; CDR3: CASSASGRAADTQYF; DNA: TGCGCCAGCAGCGCTAGCGGGAGGGCCGCAGATACGCAGTATTTT
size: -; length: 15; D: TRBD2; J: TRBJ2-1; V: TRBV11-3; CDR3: CASSPGTSGSYEQFF; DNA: TGTGCCAGCAGCCCCGGGACTAGCGGGAGCTATGAGCAGTTCTTC
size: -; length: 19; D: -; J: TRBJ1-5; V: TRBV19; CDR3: CASSKSRVPQGHGNQPQHF; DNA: TGTGCCAGTAGTAAGAGTAGAGTCCCCCAGGGACATGGCAATCAGCCCCAGCATTTT
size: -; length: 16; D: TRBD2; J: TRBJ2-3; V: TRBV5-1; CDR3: CASSPLGSGSTDTQYF; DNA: TGCGCCAGCAGCCCTCTTGGTAGCGGGAGCACAGATACGCAGTATTTT
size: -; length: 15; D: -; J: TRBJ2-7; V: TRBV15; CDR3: CATSRDRNPPGEQYF; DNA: TGTGCCACCAGCAGAGATCGGAACCCTCCGGGCGAGCAGTACTTC